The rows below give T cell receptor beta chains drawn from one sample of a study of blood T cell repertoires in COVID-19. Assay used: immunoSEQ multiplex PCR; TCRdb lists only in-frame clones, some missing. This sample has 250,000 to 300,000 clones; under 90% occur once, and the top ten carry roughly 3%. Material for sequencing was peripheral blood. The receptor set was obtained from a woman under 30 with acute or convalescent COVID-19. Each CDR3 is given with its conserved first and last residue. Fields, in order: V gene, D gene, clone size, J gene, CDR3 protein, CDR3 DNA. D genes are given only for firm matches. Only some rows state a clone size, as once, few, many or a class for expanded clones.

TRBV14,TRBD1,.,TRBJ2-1,CASSLFGQGTYNEQFF,TGTGCCAGCAGCCTTTTCGGACAGGGGACGTACAATGAGCAGTTCTTC
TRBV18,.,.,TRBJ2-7,CASSPLSGGSSYEQYF,TGTGCCAGCTCACCGCTCAGCGGAGGAAGCTCCTACGAGCAGTACTTC
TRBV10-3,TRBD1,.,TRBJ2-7,CAISPGTGTPYTPYEQYF,TGTGCCATCAGTCCCGGGACAGGTACTCCATACACCCCCTACGAGCAGTACTTC
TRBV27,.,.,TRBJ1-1,CASSFFGREAFF,TGTGCCAGCAGTTTTTTTGGGAGGGAAGCTTTCTTT
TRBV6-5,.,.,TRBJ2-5,CASTVDGQETQYF,TGTGCCAGCACGGTTGACGGGCAAGAGACCCAGTACTTC
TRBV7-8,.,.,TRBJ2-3,CASSLERSDTQYF,TGTGCCAGCAGCTTAGAGAGGTCAGATACGCAGTATTTT
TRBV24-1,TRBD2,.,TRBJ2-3,CATSGVGLAGSTDTQYF,TGTGCCACCAGTGGGGTCGGTCTAGCGGGGAGCACAGATACGCAGTATTTT
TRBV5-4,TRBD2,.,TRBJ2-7,CASSLGEGGRRRYEQYF,TGTGCCAGCAGCTTGGGGGAGGGCGGGAGGAGGCGGTACGAGCAGTACTTC
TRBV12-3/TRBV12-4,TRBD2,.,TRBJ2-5,CASSLAGVKTQYF,TGTGCCAGCAGCCTAGCGGGAGTGAAGACCCAGTACTTC
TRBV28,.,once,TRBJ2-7,CASRVRYEQYF,TGTGCCAGCCGAGTTCGGTACGAGCAGTACTTC
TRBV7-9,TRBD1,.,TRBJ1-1,CASRPRDSQMNTEAFF,TGTGCCAGCAGACCCCGGGACAGCCAAATGAACACTGAAGCTTTCTTT
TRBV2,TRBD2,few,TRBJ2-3,CASNGRLSTDTQYF,TGTGCCAGCAACGGGAGGCTTAGCACAGATACGCAGTATTTT
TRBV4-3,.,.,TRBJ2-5,CASSQDESGIETQYF,TGCGCCAGCAGCCAAGATGAGTCGGGGATAGAGACCCAGTACTTC
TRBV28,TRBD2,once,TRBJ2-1,CASSLSGLGHEQFF,TGTGCCAGCAGTTTATCGGGACTAGGCCATGAGCAGTTCTTC
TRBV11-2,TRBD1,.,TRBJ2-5,CASSPNPTGGEETQYF,TGTGCCAGCAGCCCCAACCCGACAGGGGGCGAGGAGACCCAGTACTTC
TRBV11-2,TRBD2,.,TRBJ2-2,CASSSGLAGATNTGELFF,TGTGCCAGCAGCTCGGGACTAGCGGGAGCGACGAACACCGGGGAGCTGTTTTTT
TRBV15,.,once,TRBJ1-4,CATSRGTDPTNEKLFF,TGTGCCACCAGCAGAGGGACAGATCCAACTAATGAAAAACTGTTTTTT
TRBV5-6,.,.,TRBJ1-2,CASSPGQLGFPTNYGYTF,TGTGCCAGCAGCCCCGGACAGCTGGGATTCCCCACTAACTATGGCTACACCTTC
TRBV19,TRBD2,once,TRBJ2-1,CASSMSSSGSADEQFF,TGTGCCAGTAGTATGTCGAGTAGCGGGAGTGCGGATGAGCAGTTCTTC
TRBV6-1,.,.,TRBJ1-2,CASSERVGRGGYGYTF,TGTGCCAGCAGTGAAAGGGTCGGTCGGGGGGGTTATGGCTACACCTTC
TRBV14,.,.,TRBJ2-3,CASSQDWASPVDTQYF,TGTGCCAGCAGCCAAGATTGGGCAAGCCCCGTGGATACGCAGTATTTT
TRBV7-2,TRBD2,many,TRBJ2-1,CASSPREGGRGSEQFF,TGTGCCAGCAGCCCCCGCGAGGGCGGGAGGGGCAGTGAGCAGTTCTTC
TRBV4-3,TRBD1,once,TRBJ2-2,CASSRETGGYTGELFF,TGCGCCAGCAGCCGAGAGACAGGGGGTTACACCGGGGAGCTGTTTTTT
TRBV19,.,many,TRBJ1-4,CASSDSDSPEKLFF,TGTGCCAGTAGCGACAGCGATAGTCCTGAAAAACTGTTTTTT
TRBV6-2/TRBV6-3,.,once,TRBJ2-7,CASSPPGWVTYHEQYF,TGTGCCAGCAGCCCTCCGGGATGGGTCACTTACCACGAGCAGTACTTC
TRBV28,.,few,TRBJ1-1,CASSGGRGNTEAFF,TGTGCCAGCAGTGGAGGCAGGGGGAACACTGAAGCTTTCTTT
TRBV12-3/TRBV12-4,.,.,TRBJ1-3,CASSFRGNTIYF,TGTGCCAGCAGTTTCAGGGGAAACACCATATATTTT
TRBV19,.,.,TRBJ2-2,CASSTRRAGELFF,TGTGCCAGTAGTACCCGGAGGGCCGGGGAGCTGTTTTTT
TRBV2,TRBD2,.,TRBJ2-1,CASSDLAGSSYNEQFF,TGTGCCAGCAGTGATTTAGCGGGAAGCTCCTACAATGAGCAGTTCTTC
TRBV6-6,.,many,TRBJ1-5,CASSLRSGDNQPQHF,TGTGCCAGCAGTTTGAGGTCAGGGGACAATCAGCCCCAGCATTTT
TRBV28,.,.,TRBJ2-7,CASRLPGVGHEQYF,TGTGCCAGCAGGCTCCCGGGGGTTGGCCACGAGCAGTACTTC
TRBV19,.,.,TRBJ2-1,CASSIVSGGFRDKQFF,TGTGCCAGTAGTATAGTTTCTGGGGGGTTCCGGGATAAGCAGTTCTTC
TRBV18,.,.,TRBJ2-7,CASSPPSSGSGWEQYF,TGTGCCAGCTCACCACCATCGTCAGGGTCAGGCTGGGAGCAGTACTTC
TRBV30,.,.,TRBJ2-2,CAWRAQGGRTGELFF,TGTGCCTGGAGAGCGCAGGGTGGTAGGACCGGGGAGCTGTTTTTT
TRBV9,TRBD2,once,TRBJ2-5,CASSVGLAEETQYF,TGTGCCAGCAGCGTAGGTCTAGCGGAAGAGACCCAGTACTTC
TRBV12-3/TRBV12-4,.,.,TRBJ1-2,CASSRDIGGYTF,TGTGCCAGCAGCCGGGACATAGGTGGCTACACCTTC
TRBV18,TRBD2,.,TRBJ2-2,CASSLGLATNTGELFF,TGTGCCAGCTCACTTGGACTAGCCACGAACACCGGGGAGCTGTTTTTT
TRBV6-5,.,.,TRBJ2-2,CASSPRSGELFF,TGTGCCAGCAGCCCCAGGTCCGGGGAGCTGTTTTTT
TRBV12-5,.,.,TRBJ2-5,CASGLDSQETQYF,TGTGCTAGTGGTTTAGACAGCCAAGAGACCCAGTACTTC
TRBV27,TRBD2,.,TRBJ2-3,CASSSGTSGRASTDTQYF,TGTGCCAGCAGTTCCGGGACTAGCGGGAGGGCGAGCACAGATACGCAGTATTTT
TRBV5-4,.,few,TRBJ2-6,CASSLDGEAGANVLTF,TGTGCCAGCAGCTTGGATGGGGAGGCTGGGGCCAACGTCCTGACTTTC
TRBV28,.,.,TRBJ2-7,CASRPAGIGYEQYF,TGTGCCAGTCGTCCTGCAGGGATCGGGTACGAGCAGTACTTC
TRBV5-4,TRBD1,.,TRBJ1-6,CASSWDRAGGSPLHF,TGTGCCAGCAGCTGGGACAGGGCTGGTGGTTCACCCCTCCACTTT
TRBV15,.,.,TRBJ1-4,CATSRGGANEKLFF,TGTGCCACCAGCCGTGGGGGGGCTAATGAAAAACTGTTTTTT
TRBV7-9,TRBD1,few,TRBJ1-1,CASSPRDRATEAFF,TGTGCCAGCAGCCCCAGGGACAGGGCCACTGAAGCTTTCTTT
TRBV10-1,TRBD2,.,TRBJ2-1,CASSLGTSGRATEQFF,TGCGCCAGCAGTCTCGGTACTAGCGGGAGGGCCACTGAGCAGTTCTTC
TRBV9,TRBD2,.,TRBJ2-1,CASSQPGTLAGVRNEQFF,TGTGCCAGCAGCCAACCGGGGACCCTAGCGGGAGTTCGGAATGAGCAGTTCTTC
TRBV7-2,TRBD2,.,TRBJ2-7,CASSLDKAGGLYEQYF,TGTGCCAGCAGCTTGGATAAAGCGGGAGGCCTCTACGAGCAGTACTTC
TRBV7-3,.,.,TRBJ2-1,CASSSVITSYNEQFF,TGTGCCAGCAGCTCAGTAATCACCTCATACAATGAGCAGTTCTTC
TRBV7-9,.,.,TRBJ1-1,CASSGGEGTEAFF,TGTGCCAGCAGCGGAGGGGAGGGCACTGAAGCTTTCTTT
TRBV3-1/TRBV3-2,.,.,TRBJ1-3,CASSPTGAGNTIYF,TGTGCCAGCAGCCCCACAGGAGCTGGAAACACCATATATTTT
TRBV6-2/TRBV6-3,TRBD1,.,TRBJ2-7,CASSKGQFFEQYF,TGTGCCAGCAGTAAGGGACAGTTCTTCGAGCAGTACTTC